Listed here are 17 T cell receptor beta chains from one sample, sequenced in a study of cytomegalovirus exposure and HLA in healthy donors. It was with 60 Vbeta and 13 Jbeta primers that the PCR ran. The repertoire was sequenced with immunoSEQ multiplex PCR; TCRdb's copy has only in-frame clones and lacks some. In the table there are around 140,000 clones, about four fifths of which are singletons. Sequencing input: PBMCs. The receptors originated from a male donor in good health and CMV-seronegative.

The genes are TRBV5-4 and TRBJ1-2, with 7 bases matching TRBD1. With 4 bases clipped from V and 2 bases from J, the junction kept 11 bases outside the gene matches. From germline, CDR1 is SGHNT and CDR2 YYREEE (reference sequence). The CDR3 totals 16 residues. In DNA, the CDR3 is TGTGCCAGCAGCCCGAGGAGCAGGGGGAACAACTATGGCTACACCTTC. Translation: CASSPRSRGNNYGYTF. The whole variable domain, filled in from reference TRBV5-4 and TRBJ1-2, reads ETGVTQSPTHLIKTRGQQVTLRCSSQSGHNTVSWYQQALGQGPQFIFQYYREEENGRGNFPPRFSGLQFPNYSSELNVNALELDDSALYLCASSPRSRGNNYGYTFGSGTRLTVV.

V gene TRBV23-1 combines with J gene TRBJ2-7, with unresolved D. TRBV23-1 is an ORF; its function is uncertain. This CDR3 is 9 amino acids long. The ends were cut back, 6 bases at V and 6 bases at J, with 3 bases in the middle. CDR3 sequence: CASSVEQYF. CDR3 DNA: TGCGCCAGCAGCGTCGAGCAGTACTTC.

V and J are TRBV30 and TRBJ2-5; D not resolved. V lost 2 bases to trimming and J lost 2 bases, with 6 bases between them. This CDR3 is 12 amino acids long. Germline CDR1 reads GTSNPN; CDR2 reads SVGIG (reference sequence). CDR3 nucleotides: TGTGCCTGGAGTCCGGGTCAAGAGACCCAGTACTTC. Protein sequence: CAWSPGQETQYF.

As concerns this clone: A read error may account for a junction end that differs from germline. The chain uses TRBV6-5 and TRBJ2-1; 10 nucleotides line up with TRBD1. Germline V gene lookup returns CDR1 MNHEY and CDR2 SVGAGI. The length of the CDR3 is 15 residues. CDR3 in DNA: TGTGCCAGCAGTTTTGGGACAGGGGCGCCCAATCAGCAGTTCTTC. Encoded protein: CASSFGTGAPNQQFF.

The CDR3 DNA reads as TGTGCCTGGAGGAAGGGGGCGAACCTCGAGCAGTACTTC. This translates into CAWRKGANLEQYF. This chain uses TRBV30 with TRBJ2-5, with 7 bases fitting TRBD1. The DNA matches TRBJ2-7 better at its end, which makes the J call doubtful. Per the germline V gene, CDR1 is GTSNPN and CDR2 is SVGIG (reference sequence). CDR3 size: 13 residues.

This CDR3 is CASSLNRGQGAQNYGYTF. The CDR3, as DNA: TGCGCCAGCAGCCTCAACCGGGGACAGGGGGCGCAAAACTATGGCTACACCTTC. V and J are TRBV4-3 and TRBJ1-2, with 12 bases lining up with TRBD1. The CDR3 runs 18 residues. Germline V gene data show CDR1 as LGHNA and CDR2 as YSLEER. J was trimmed by 2 bases and V by 4 bases; bases with no gene match: 11.

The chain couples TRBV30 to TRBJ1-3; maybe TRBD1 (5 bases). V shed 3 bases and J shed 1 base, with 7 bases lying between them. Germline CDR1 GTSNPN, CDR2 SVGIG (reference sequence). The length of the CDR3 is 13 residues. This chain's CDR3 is CAWSGGSGNTIYF. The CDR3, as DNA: TGTGCCTGGAGCGGGGGATCTGGAAACACCATATATTTT.

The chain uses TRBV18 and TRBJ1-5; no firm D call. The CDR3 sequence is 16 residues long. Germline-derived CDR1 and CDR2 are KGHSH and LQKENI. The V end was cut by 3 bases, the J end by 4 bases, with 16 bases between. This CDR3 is CASSPGLKEGNQPQHF. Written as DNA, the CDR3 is TGTGCCAGCTCACCTGGTCTCAAAGAGGGAAATCAGCCCCAGCATTTT.

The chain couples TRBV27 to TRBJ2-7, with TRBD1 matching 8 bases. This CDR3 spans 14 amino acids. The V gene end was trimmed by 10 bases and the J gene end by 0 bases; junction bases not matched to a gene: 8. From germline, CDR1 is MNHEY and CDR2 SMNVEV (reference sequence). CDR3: CATSTGDPSYEQYF. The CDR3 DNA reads TGTGCCACATCGACAGGGGACCCCTCCTACGAGCAGTACTTC.

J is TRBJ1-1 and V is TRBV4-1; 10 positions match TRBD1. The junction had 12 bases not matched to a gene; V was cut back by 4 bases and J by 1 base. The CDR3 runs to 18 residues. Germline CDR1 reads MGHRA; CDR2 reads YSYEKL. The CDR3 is CASSRSGQGIRGNTEAFF. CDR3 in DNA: TGCGCCAGCAGCCGCTCGGGACAGGGGATCCGGGGGAACACTGAAGCTTTCTTT.

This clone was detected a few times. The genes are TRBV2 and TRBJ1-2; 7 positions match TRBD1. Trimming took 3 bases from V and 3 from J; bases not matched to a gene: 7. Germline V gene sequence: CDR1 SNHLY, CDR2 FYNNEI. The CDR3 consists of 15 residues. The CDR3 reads CASSEGAGGYYGYTF. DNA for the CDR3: TGTGCCAGCAGTGAGGGAGCAGGGGGGTACTATGGCTACACCTTC. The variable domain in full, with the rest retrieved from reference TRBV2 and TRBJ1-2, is EPEVTQTPSHQVTQMGQEVILRCVPISNHLYFYWYRQILGQKVEFLVSFYNNEISEKSEIFDDQFSVERPDGSNFTLKIRSTKLEDSAMYFCASSEGAGGYYGYTFGSGTRLTVV.

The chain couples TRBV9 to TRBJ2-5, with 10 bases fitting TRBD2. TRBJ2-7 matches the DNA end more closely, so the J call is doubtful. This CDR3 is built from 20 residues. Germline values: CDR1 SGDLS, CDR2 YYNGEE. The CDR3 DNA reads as TGTGCCAGCAGCGTAGGTTCCTCTCGTCGCCGAGCGGGGGGGCCTAACGAGCAGTACTTC. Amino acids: CASSVGSSRRRAGGPNEQYF.

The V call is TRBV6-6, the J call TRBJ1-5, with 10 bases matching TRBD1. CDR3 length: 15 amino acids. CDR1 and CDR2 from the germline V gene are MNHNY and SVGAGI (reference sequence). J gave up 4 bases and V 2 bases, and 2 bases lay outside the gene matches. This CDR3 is CASSYGGQGNQPQHF. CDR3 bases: TGTGCCAGCAGTTACGGGGGACAGGGGAATCAGCCCCAGCATTTT.

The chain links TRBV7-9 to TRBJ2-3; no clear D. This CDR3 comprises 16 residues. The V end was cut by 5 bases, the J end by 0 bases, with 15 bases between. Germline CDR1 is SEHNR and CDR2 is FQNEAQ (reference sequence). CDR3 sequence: CASSRPFDFSTDTQYF. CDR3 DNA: TGTGCCAGCAGCCGCCCCTTTGACTTTAGCACAGATACGCAGTATTTT.

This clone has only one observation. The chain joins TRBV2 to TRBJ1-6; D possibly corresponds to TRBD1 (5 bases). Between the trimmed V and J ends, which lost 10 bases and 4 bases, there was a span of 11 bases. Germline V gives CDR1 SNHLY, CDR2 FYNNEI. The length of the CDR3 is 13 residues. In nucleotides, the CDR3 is TGTGCCACCCGGGAGGGGTATAATTCACCCCTCCACTTT. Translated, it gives CATREGYNSPLHF.

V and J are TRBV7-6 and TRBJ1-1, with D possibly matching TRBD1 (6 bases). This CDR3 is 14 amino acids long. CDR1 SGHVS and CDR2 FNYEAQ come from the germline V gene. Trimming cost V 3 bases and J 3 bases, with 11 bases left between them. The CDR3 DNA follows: TGTGCCAGCAGCTTTAGTGAGGGGGACACTGAAGCTTTCTTT. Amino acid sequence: CASSFSEGDTEAFF.

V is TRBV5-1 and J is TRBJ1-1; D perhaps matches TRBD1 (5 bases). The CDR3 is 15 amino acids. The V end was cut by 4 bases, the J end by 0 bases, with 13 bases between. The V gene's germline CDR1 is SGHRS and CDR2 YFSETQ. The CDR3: CASSVWGGLNTEAFF. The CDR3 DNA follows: TGCGCCAGCAGCGTCTGGGGGGGATTGAACACTGAAGCTTTCTTT.